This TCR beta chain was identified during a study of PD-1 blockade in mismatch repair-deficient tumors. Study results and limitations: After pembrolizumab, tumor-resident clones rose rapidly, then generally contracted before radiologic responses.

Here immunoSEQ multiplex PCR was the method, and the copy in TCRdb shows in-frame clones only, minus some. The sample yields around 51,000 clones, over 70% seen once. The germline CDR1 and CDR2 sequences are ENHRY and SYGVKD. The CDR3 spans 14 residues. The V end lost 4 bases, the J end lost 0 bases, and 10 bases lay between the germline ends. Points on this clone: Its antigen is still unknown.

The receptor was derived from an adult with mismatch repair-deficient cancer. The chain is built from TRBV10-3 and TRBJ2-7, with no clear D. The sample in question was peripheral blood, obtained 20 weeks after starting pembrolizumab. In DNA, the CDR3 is TGTGCCATCAGTGTACCCCCCCGCTCCTACGAGCAGTACTTC. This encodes CAISVPPRSYEQYF.